A single sample gave rise to the 28 T cell receptor beta chains below, sequenced in a study of T cells after yellow fever vaccination. TCRdb passed the 5' RACE reads through MiXCR, listing each CDR3 protein once. The data hold about 300,000 distinct CDR3 sequences, with 7.5% to 9% observed a single time. The source material was CD4+ T cells sorted from PBMCs, sampled 5 days after the yellow fever booster vaccination. The receptors derive from a young man who received the YFV17D yellow fever vaccine.

This clonotype was counted a few times. The rearrangement joins TRBV18 to TRBJ2-2, with D tentatively TRBD1 or TRBD2 (5 bases each). The V gene's germline CDR1 is KGHSH and CDR2 LQKENI. The V end lost 4 bases, the J end lost 6 bases, and 21 bases lay between the germline ends. This CDR3 is 17 amino acids long. The CDR3 here is CASSRLSGTLQAGELFF. As DNA, the CDR3 is TGTGCCAGCTCACGGCTTTCCGGGACGCTCCAAGCCGGGGAGCTGTTTTTT.

This clonotype was counted many times. The CDR3 here is CSAGTVSNIQYF. CDR3 nucleotides: TGCAGTGCTGGGACAGTGTCGAACATTCAGTACTTC. J is TRBJ2-4 and V is TRBV20-1; TRBD1 matches 7 bases. The J segment lost 7 bases and the V segment lost 5 bases, leaving 5 bases of the junction unmatched. The CDR3 sequence is 12 residues long. CDR1 is DFQATT and CDR2 is SNEGSKA in the germline V gene (reference sequence).

The chain recombines TRBV7-2 with TRBJ1-2; D uncertain. CDR1 is SGHTA, CDR2 FQGNSA, per germline. The CDR3 is 13 amino acids. Trimming pared 3 bases from V and 7 bases from J, leaving 12 bases between. In nucleotides, the CDR3 is TGTGCCAGCAGCTTTTGGGCAGTCTCTGGCTACACCTTC. Translation gives CASSFWAVSGYTF.

The chain uses TRBV7-2 and TRBJ2-7; TRBD1 aligns across 9 bases. Germline V lookup: CDR1 SGHTA, CDR2 FQGNSA. Germline trimming cut 4 bases from V and 4 bases from J; bases unmatched to any gene: 8. The CDR3 contains 15 residues. The CDR3 region has the DNA TGTGCCAGCAGCTCCGGACAGGGGAGCTTTTACGAGCAGTACTTC. Its protein product is CASSSGQGSFYEQYF. Drawing the rest from reference TRBV7-2 and TRBJ2-7, the complete variable domain is GAGVSQSPSNKVTEKGKDVELRCDPISGHTALYWYRQSLGQGLEFLIYFQGNSAPDKSGLPSDRFSAERTGGSVSTLTIQRTQQEDSAVYLCASSSGQGSFYEQYFGPGTRLTVT.

This clonotype was recorded at least ten times. This chain links TRBV18 with TRBJ1-5; D is undetermined. In germline, CDR1 is KGHSH, CDR2 LQKENI. The CDR3 has 13 residues. The V end was cut by 2 bases, the J end by 5 bases, with 7 bases between. The CDR3 loop reads CASSPGRDQPQHF. In DNA form, the CDR3 reads TGTGCCAGCTCACCAGGGCGGGATCAGCCCCAGCATTTT.

This clonotype was picked up a small number of times. The V gene is TRBV7-9, the J gene TRBJ2-7; TRBD2 agrees at 7 bases. Germline V gene data show CDR1 as SEHNR and CDR2 as FQNEAQ (reference sequence). The CDR3 has 13 amino acids. V dropped 1 base and J dropped 6; count of bases not matched to a gene: 3. The CDR3 nucleotides read TGTGCCAGCAGCTTAGGTGGGGGGGGCGAGCAGTACTTC. Its translation: CASSLGGGGEQYF.

In its sample, this clonotype was seen a few times. The chain recombines TRBV4-2 with TRBJ1-5, with D possibly matching TRBD1 (5 bases). Germline V gives CDR1 LGHNA, CDR2 YNFKEQ. Trimming stripped 2 bases from V and 7 bases from J, with 12 bases between. CDR3 length: 14 residues. The DNA for the CDR3 is TGTGCCAGCAGCCAAAGGAGGGGAGGGCAGCCCCAGCATTTT. Encoded protein: CASSQRRGGQPQHF.

This clonotype was recorded a few times. The genes are TRBV6-5 and TRBJ2-3; 7 positions match TRBD1. The J segment lost 1 base and the V segment lost 2 bases, leaving 3 bases of the junction unmatched. Looked up from germline, CDR1 is MNHEY and CDR2 is SVGAGI. The CDR3 is 15 residues long. The CDR3 DNA reads TGTGCCAGCAGTTACGACGGGACAGGCACAGATACGCAGTATTTT. Translation gives CASSYDGTGTDTQYF.

This clonotype was picked up a small number of times. V gene TRBV6-2 or TRBV6-3 combines with J gene TRBJ2-1; the D gene is possibly TRBD2 (5 bases). V lost 6 bases, J lost 8 bases, and 11 bases lay in between. There are 12 residues in the CDR3. Germline values: CDR1 MNHEY, CDR2 SVGEGT. The DNA for the CDR3 is TGTGCCAGCAGCCAGCGGATGGATGAGCAGTTCTTC. It yields the protein CASSQRMDEQFF.

This clonotype was seen only a few times. The chain joins TRBV29-1 to TRBJ1-1; D unresolved. Germline lookup yields CDR1 SQVTM and CDR2 ANQGSEA. The CDR3 is 16 residues long. V lost 1 base and J lost 0, with 15 bases in between. CDR3 sequence: CSVEGWQSILNTEAFF. The CDR3 region has the DNA TGCAGCGTTGAAGGATGGCAGAGCATCTTGAACACTGAAGCTTTCTTT.

In this sample, this clonotype turned up many times. The gene calls are TRBV20-1 and TRBJ2-5; a weak D match, TRBD1 (6 bases). CDR3 length: 14 amino acids. Germline lookup yields CDR1 DFQATT and CDR2 SNEGSKA (reference sequence). V was pared by 2 bases and J by 1 base, with 11 bases between. The CDR3 nucleotides read TGCAGTGCTAGATCAGGGGCCCCCCAAGAGACCCAGTACTTC. Protein product: CSARSGAPQETQYF.

This clonotype was found a few times. The chain uses TRBV5-1 and TRBJ2-7, with 8 bases that match TRBD1. Germline V CDR1 and CDR2: SGHRS, YFSETQ. The CDR3 contains 14 residues. V was clipped by 4 bases and J by 3 bases; unmatched bases: 6. The CDR3 region is CASSPRGQGYEQYF. The CDR3 DNA sequence: TGCGCCAGCAGCCCCCGCGGACAGGGCTACGAGCAGTACTTC.

This chain links TRBV5-1 with TRBJ2-1, with D unclear. Germline lookup yields CDR1 SGHRS and CDR2 YFSETQ. V lost 0 bases to trimming and J lost 10 bases, with 14 bases between them. This CDR3 has 14 amino acids. The CDR3 DNA reads TGCGCCAGCAGCTTGGTTCTGTCGACGGACGAGCAGTTCTTC. It yields the protein CASSLVLSTDEQFF.

In this sample, this clonotype turned up a few times. The gene calls are TRBV24-1 and TRBJ2-2; 9 bases map to TRBD1. V trimming: 4 bases; J trimming: 4 bases; junction bases outside the gene matches: 9. Germline V gene lookup returns CDR1 KGHDR and CDR2 SFDVKD. This CDR3 is 17 amino acids long. Written as DNA, the CDR3 is TGTGCCACCAGTGACCCGGGACAGGGAGACGCCACCGGGGAGCTGTTTTTT. This encodes CATSDPGQGDATGELFF.

The rearrangement links TRBV7-2 to TRBJ1-6; a weak D match, TRBD1 (6 bases). Germline V gives CDR1 SGHTA, CDR2 FQGNSA. There are 14 residues in the CDR3. V was pared by 5 bases and J by 9 bases, with 14 bases between. The CDR3 here is CASSLDRSLSPLHF. As DNA, the CDR3 is TGTGCCAGCAGCCTGGACAGATCTCTTTCACCCCTCCACTTT.

This clonotype was seen more than once but under ten times. The chain has TRBV7-9 and TRBJ2-7, with no clear D. Looked up from germline, CDR1 is SEHNR and CDR2 is FQNEAQ (reference sequence). CDR3 size: 11 residues. The V end lost 5 bases, the J end lost 5 bases, and 7 bases lay between the germline ends. The CDR3 here is CASSKSNEQYF. The CDR3 DNA reads TGTGCCAGCAGCAAAAGTAACGAGCAGTACTTC.

The genes are TRBV29-1 and TRBJ1-4, with D hard to call. This CDR3 is built from 11 residues. V was shortened by 2 bases and J by 9 bases, with 7 bases between the two germline ends. Germline V gene sequence: CDR1 SQVTM, CDR2 ANQGSEA. The CDR3 reads CSVERAKKLFF. CDR3 sequence (DNA): TGCAGCGTTGAAAGGGCGAAAAAACTGTTTTTT.

This rearrangement joins TRBV6-5 to TRBJ2-5, with unresolved D. Trimming pared 0 bases from V and 9 bases from J, leaving 5 bases between. The CDR3 spans 11 residues. Germline-derived CDR1 and CDR2 are MNHEY and SVGAGI. The CDR3 coding sequence is TGTGCCAGCAGTTACTCCCACGCCCAGTACTTC. Translated, it gives CASSYSHAQYF.

The chain employs TRBV9 and TRBJ1-1; no clear D. The length of the CDR3 is 14 residues. The V and J ends lost 0 bases and 3 bases respectively, with 9 bases between them. Germline V gene data show CDR1 as SGDLS and CDR2 as YYNGEE. CDR3 loop: CASSVVGLDTEAFF. Here the CDR3 DNA reads TGTGCCAGCAGCGTAGTAGGGCTTGACACTGAAGCTTTCTTT. The full variable domain, in which reference TRBV9 and TRBJ1-1 provide the parts outside the CDR3, is DSGVTQTPKHLITATGQRVTLRCSPRSGDLSVYWYQQSLDQGLQFLIQYYNGEERAKGNILERFSAQQFPDLHSELNLSSLELGDSALYFCASSVVGLDTEAFFGQGTRLTVV.

This clonotype has only a few counts. The V call is TRBV14, the J call TRBJ2-5; 14 bases line up with TRBD2. This CDR3 has 17 residues. V was pared by 4 bases and J by 7 bases, with 11 bases of the junction left unmatched. Germline assignment: CDR1 SGHDN and CDR2 FVKESK. Written as DNA, the CDR3 is TGTGCCAGCAGCCTTCCCGGGACTAGCGGGGGACGAGGGACCCAGTACTTC. It encodes CASSLPGTSGGRGTQYF.

This chain links TRBV4-2 with TRBJ2-5, with 16 bases lining up with TRBD2. CDR1 LGHNA and CDR2 YNFKEQ come from the germline V gene. This CDR3 is built from 18 residues. J was trimmed by 4 bases and V by 4 bases; bases with no gene match: 9. Here the CDR3 DNA reads TGTGCCAGCAGCCCAACCGGGACTAGCGGGGGGGCGGGAGAGACCCAGTACTTC. It encodes CASSPTGTSGGAGETQYF.

The chain has TRBV7-8 and TRBJ1-4, with TRBD1 as a possible D gene (6 bases). Deletions cut 5 bases from V and 10 bases from J, with 23 bases between. The germline CDR1 and CDR2 sequences are SGHVS and FQNEAQ. This CDR3 contains 16 residues. CDR3 sequence: CASSHPRQGYSAKLFF. The CDR3 coding sequence is TGTGCCAGCAGCCACCCCAGGCAGGGGTATTCCGCAAAACTGTTTTTT.

The V and J genes are TRBV4-3 and TRBJ1-2, with 12 bases fitting TRBD1. The CDR3 loop spans 18 amino acids. V dropped 4 bases and J dropped 8; count of bases not matched to a gene: 17. Germline V gives CDR1 LGHNA, CDR2 YSLEER. The CDR3 coding sequence is TGCGCCAGCAGCCGAGGGCCCTTGGGACAGGGGGCGACTGGGGGCTACACCTTC. It specifies CASSRGPLGQGATGGYTF.

The rearrangement links TRBV18 to TRBJ1-5; 8 nucleotides align to TRBD1. The CDR3 totals 14 residues. Trimming at V came to 5 bases and at J to 7 bases, leaving 7 bases not matched to a gene. CDR1 and CDR2 from the germline V gene are KGHSH and LQKENI. CDR3 DNA sequence: TGTGCCAGCTCAAGCTCAGGGGGCGGACAGCCCCAGCATTTT. It is translated as CASSSSGGGQPQHF.

The J gene is TRBJ2-7, the V gene TRBV5-1; D is possibly TRBD1 (6 bases). This CDR3 has 15 residues. CDR1 and CDR2 (germline): SGHRS, YFSETQ. The V end was cut by 5 bases, the J end by 3 bases, with 18 bases between. The CDR3 region has the DNA TGCGCCAGCAGTTCCGGGACATTTGGGGTCTACGAGCAGTACTTC. Translated: CASSSGTFGVYEQYF.

Only a few counts were recorded for this clonotype. This sequence joins TRBV7-9 and TRBJ2-7; possible D gene TRBD2, 7 bases. CDR3 length: 15 amino acids. V was trimmed by 5 bases and J by 3 bases, leaving 17 bases between them. The germline V gene encodes CDR1 SEHNR and CDR2 FQNEAQ (reference sequence). The CDR3 loop reads CASSPAAGADYEQYF. CDR3 nucleotide sequence: TGTGCCAGCAGCCCCGCCGCGGGGGCGGACTACGAGCAGTACTTC.

The chain recombines TRBV7-2 with TRBJ1-4; D is perhaps TRBD1 (6 bases). From germline, CDR1 is SGHTA and CDR2 FQGNSA. V was pared by 5 bases and J by 5 bases, with 18 bases between. The CDR3 length is 16 residues. The CDR3 spells CASSTHVQGLNEKLFF. DNA of the CDR3: TGTGCCAGCAGCACACACGTACAGGGTTTAAATGAAAAACTGTTTTTT.

This clonotype was found many times. The chain joins TRBV5-1 to TRBJ1-1, with 7 bases that match TRBD1. The V and J ends lost 0 bases and 0 bases, in that order; junction bases with no gene match: 11. Germline V CDR1 and CDR2: SGHRS, YFSETQ. The CDR3 spans 18 residues. In nucleotides, the CDR3 is TGCGCCAGCAGCTTGGCGCGTCAGGGGGGCACCATGAACACTGAAGCTTTCTTT. This translates into CASSLARQGGTMNTEAFF.